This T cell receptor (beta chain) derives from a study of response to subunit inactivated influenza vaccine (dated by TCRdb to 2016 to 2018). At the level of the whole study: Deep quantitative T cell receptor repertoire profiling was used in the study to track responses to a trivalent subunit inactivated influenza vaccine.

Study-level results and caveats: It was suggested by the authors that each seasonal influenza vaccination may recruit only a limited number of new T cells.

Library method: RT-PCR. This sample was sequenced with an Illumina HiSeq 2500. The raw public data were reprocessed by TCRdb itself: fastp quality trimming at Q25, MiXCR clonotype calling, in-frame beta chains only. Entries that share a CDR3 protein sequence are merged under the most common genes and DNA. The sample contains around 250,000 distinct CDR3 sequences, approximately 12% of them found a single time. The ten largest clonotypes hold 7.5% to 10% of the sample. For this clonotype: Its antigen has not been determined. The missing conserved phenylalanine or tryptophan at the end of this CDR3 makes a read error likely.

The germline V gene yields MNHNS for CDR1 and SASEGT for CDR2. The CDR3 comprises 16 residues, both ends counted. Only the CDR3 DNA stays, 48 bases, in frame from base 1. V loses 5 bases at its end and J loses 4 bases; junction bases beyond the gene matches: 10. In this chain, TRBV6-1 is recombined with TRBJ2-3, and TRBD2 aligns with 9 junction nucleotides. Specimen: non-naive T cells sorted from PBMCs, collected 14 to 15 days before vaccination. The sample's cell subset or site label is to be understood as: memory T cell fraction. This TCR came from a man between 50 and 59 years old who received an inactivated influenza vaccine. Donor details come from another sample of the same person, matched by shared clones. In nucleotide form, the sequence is TGTGCCAGCAGTCAACCAAGCGGGGGGCCCGCAGATACGCAGTATCTT. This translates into CASSQPSGGPADTQYL.